A single sample gave rise to the 14 T cell receptor beta chains below, sequenced in a study of OX40 agonist ivuxolimab in advanced cancers. TCRdb's table, derived via immunoSEQ multiplex PCR, lists solely in-frame clones and lacks some. This table has some 70,000 clones, roughly 82% appearing once. Here the sequenced sample was CD4+ or CD8+ T cells sorted from blood, taken in a trial of the OX40 agonist ivuxolimab. All receptors derive from an adult with an advanced solid tumor such as melanoma, head and neck, liver or kidney cancer.

This clone has a handful of counts. The genes are TRBV6-1 and TRBJ2-3; 8 bases are shared with TRBD1. The CDR3 runs 15 residues. Trimming cost V 0 bases and J 1 base; bases outside gene matches: 0. Germline values: CDR1 MNHNS, CDR2 SASEGT. CDR3 sequence (DNA): TGTGCCAGCAGTGAAGCACAGGGGGGCACAGATACGCAGTATTTT. Translating it yields CASSEAQGGTDTQYF.

This clone was seen a single time. The rearrangement joins TRBV6-4 to TRBJ2-3; no firm D call. Trimming took off 5 bases at V and 1 base at J, with 7 bases between the two ends. Germline lookup yields CDR1 MRHNA and CDR2 SNTAGT. This CDR3 is 13 amino acids long. The CDR3 loop is CASSMAGTDTQYF. CDR3 in DNA: TGTGCCAGCAGTATGGCGGGCACAGATACGCAGTATTTT.

About this clone: A junction boundary mismatches the germline segment, possibly from a read error. The V gene is TRBV4-3, the J gene TRBJ2-1; 8 nucleotides line up with TRBD1. Per germline, CDR1 LGHNA and CDR2 YSLEER. CDR3 length equals 13 residues. CDR3 in DNA: TGCGCCAGCAGCCAAGACCGACAGGGGAAGTTGGTCTTC. Its translation: CASSQDRQGKLVF.

The V call is TRBV4-3, the J call TRBJ1-4; 11 bases align to TRBD1. The CDR3 is made up of 15 amino acids. CDR1 is LGHNA, CDR2 YSLEER, per germline. V lost 4 bases and J lost 7; bases outside the gene matches: 5. CDR3: CASSRGQGAIEKLFF. Here the CDR3 DNA reads TGCGCCAGCAGCCGAGGACAGGGGGCGATTGAAAAACTGTTTTTT.

The rearrangement joins TRBV19 to TRBJ2-5; TRBD1 is a possible D gene (6 bases). The germline V and J ends were trimmed by 6 bases and 2 bases, with 10 bases remaining between them. Germline CDR1 is LNHDA and CDR2 is SQIVND (reference sequence). The CDR3 has 13 residues. CDR3 coding DNA: TGTGCCAGTAGCGGACAGTATCAAGAGACCCAGTACTTC. Protein sequence: CASSGQYQETQYF.

This chain uses TRBV5-1 with TRBJ1-4; D is undetermined. This CDR3 has 15 amino acids. The ends were cut back, 4 bases at V and 7 bases at J, with 17 bases in the middle. CDR1 and CDR2 (germline): SGHRS, YFSETQ. This CDR3 is CASSPYPDGGEKLFF. In DNA form, the CDR3 reads TGCGCCAGCAGCCCCTACCCGGACGGCGGTGAAAAACTGTTTTTT.

This clone was observed a single time. The chain couples TRBV2 to TRBJ1-6; no reliable D call. CDR1 SNHLY and CDR2 FYNNEI come from the germline V gene. The CDR3 contains 13 residues. Trimming removed 6 bases from V and 6 bases from J, with 9 bases in between. DNA of the CDR3: TGTGCCAGCAGCGGACGGGCTAATTCACCCCTCCACTTT. Its translation: CASSGRANSPLHF.

A single count supports this clone. The chain uses TRBV11-2 and TRBJ2-5, with 9 bases aligning to TRBD1. Germline loops: CDR1 SGHAT, CDR2 FQNNGV. This CDR3 is 14 amino acids long. V dropped 4 bases and J dropped 3; count of bases not matched to a gene: 3. The CDR3 nucleotides read TGTGCCAGCAGCTCCGGGACAGGGAAAGAGACCCAGTACTTC. Its translation: CASSSGTGKETQYF.

The V and J genes are TRBV19 and TRBJ1-2; possible D gene TRBD1, 6 bases. V shed 7 bases and J shed 3 bases, with 9 bases lying between them. Germline CDR1 is LNHDA and CDR2 is SQIVND (reference sequence). This CDR3 region has 12 residues. DNA for the CDR3: TGTGCCAGTATAGAGGGGGACTATGGCTACACCTTC. Protein sequence: CASIEGDYGYTF.

This clone was counted once. The chain is built from TRBV19 and TRBJ1-6; perhaps TRBD1 as D (5 bases). Looked up from germline, CDR1 is LNHDA and CDR2 is SQIVND (reference sequence). Trimming cost V 0 bases and J 10 bases, with 7 bases left between them. This CDR3 has 13 residues. The CDR3 region is CASSIEQGSPLHF. CDR3 DNA: TGTGCCAGTAGTATAGAGCAGGGCTCACCCCTCCACTTT.

J is TRBJ1-2 and V is TRBV5-1, with a possible D match to TRBD1 (5 bases). The germline CDR1 and CDR2 sequences are SGHRS and YFSETQ. Trimming shortened V by 3 bases and J by 5 bases, and 8 bases separated the two germline ends. This CDR3 has 12 amino acids. CDR3 bases: TGCGCCAGCAGCTGGGGGGAATATGGCTACACCTTC. Its translation is CASSWGEYGYTF.

The rearrangement links TRBV12-5 to TRBJ1-1; a possible D gene is TRBD1 (5 bases). Trimming shortened V by 0 bases and J by 3 bases, and 11 bases separated the two germline ends. CDR3 size: 15 residues. CDR1 is LGHNT and CDR2 is FRNRAP in the germline V gene. CDR3: CASGLVNGGDTEAFF. The CDR3 nucleotides are TGTGCTAGTGGTTTGGTCAACGGGGGGGACACTGAAGCTTTCTTT.

The sample holds one count of this clone. V is TRBV7-2 and J is TRBJ2-7, with TRBD1 matching 10 bases. V shed 5 bases and J 9 bases; nucleotides not matched to a gene: 10. Germline-derived CDR1 and CDR2 are SGHTA and FQGNSA. The length of the CDR3 is 14 residues. The CDR3 sequence: CASSRRDRGLSQYF. CDR3 in DNA: TGTGCCAGCAGCCGACGGGACAGGGGCCTTTCGCAGTACTTC. The whole variable domain, remainder taken from reference TRBV7-2 and TRBJ2-7, is GAGVSQSPSNKVTEKGKDVELRCDPISGHTALYWYRQSLGQGLEFLIYFQGNSAPDKSGLPSDRFSAERTGGSVSTLTIQRTQQEDSAVYLCASSRRDRGLSQYFGPGTRLTVT.

The J gene is TRBJ2-7, the V gene TRBV16, with 7 bases fitting TRBD2. This CDR3 contains 12 residues. Losses at the gene ends were 2 bases for V and 10 bases for J; bases not matched to a gene: 5. Per germline, CDR1 KGHSY and CDR2 FQNENV. The CDR3 bases are TGTGCCAGCAGCCAAACGGGGGGAGAACAGTACTTC. Its protein is CASSQTGGEQYF.